A selection of T cell receptor beta chains follows, all from one sample in a study of regulatory T cells in long-lasting Graves disease. Using its own MiXCR run on the multiplex PCR reads, TCRdb lists one record per CDR3 protein. The top ten hold about 14% of the sample, which has about 240,000 distinct CDR3 sequences, around 20% seen once. The specimen comprised peripheral blood mononuclear cells (PBMCs), sampled at new diagnosis, from a patient treated with antithyroid drugs. Receptor source: a female donor with Graves disease. Each CDR3 is given with its conserved first and last residue. A D gene is named only where the DNA matches it firmly. Expanded clones are given a class, and other clones once, few, many or no size at all.

>TRBJ2-3|few|TRBV4-3|TRBD2
TGCGCCAGCAGCCAAGGACTAGCGGCCCCAGATACGCAGTATTTT
CASSQGLAAPDTQYF
>TRBJ1-2|many|TRBV7-3|TRBD1
TGTGCCAGCAGCCCACAGGGGGCGTTTGGCTACACCTTC
CASSPQGAFGYTF
>TRBJ2-2|.|TRBV12-3/TRBV12-4|TRBD1
TGTGCCAGCAGTTGGGGCAGGGGGACGAACACCGGGGAGCTGTTTTTT
CASSWGRGTNTGELFF
>TRBJ1-1|many|TRBV12-3/TRBV12-4|.
TGTGCCAGCTACAGTCGGGGGAACACTGAAGCTTTCTTT
CASYSRGNTEAFF
>TRBJ1-5|many|TRBV18|TRBD1
TGTGCCAGCTCACCTAAGGACAGGAACAATCAGCCCCAGCATTTT
CASSPKDRNNQPQHF
>TRBJ2-4|many|TRBV7-2|.
TGTGCCAGCAGCTTAGCAGATTGGGACATTCAGTACTTC
CASSLADWDIQYF
>TRBJ1-1|many|TRBV28|.
TGTGCCAGCAGTTGGGCAGGATTGAACACTGAAGCTTTCTTT
CASSWAGLNTEAFF
>TRBJ1-1|many|TRBV5-1|TRBD1
TGTGCCAGCAGTCTACAGGGGGCGAACACTGAAGCTTTCTTT
CASSLQGANTEAFF
>TRBJ2-5|many|TRBV6-5|.
TGTGCCAGCAGTTACCTCGCCAGGGGAACAGAGACCCAGTACTTC
CASSYLARGTETQYF
>TRBJ2-1|many|TRBV11-3|.
TGTGCCAGCAGCTACAGGCGGGACAATGAGCAGTTCTTC
CASSYRRDNEQFF
>TRBJ1-1|many|TRBV2|.
TGTGCCAGCAGTGGGGGGAACTGGGGCACTGAAGCTTTCTTT
CASSGGNWGTEAFF
>TRBJ2-7|many|TRBV19|TRBD1
TGTGCCAGTAGTGTAAGCAGGGGGTCGCAGTCCTACGAGCAGTACTTC
CASSVSRGSQSYEQYF
>TRBJ1-4|many|TRBV28|.
TGTGCCAGCAGCAGCTCTAATGAAAAACTGTTTTTT
CASSSSNEKLFF
>TRBJ1-5|few|TRBV7-9|.
TGTGCCAGCAGCTTATCGGGCGGGCAGGTTAATCAGCCCCAGCATTTT
CASSLSGGQVNQPQHF
>TRBJ2-7|.|TRBV4-1|.
TGCGCCAGCAGCCGCAAGGTGGGAGCCTACGAGCAGTACTTC
CASSRKVGAYEQYF
>TRBJ1-2|.|TRBV18|.
TGTGCCAGTACCGAGGGGGGGCAGAAGGATGGCTACACCTTC
CASTEGGQKDGYTF
>TRBJ1-5|many|TRBV5-5|.
TGTGCCAGCAGTTCCCCGGGGGGAGGGCAGCCCCAGCATTTT
CASSSPGGGQPQHF